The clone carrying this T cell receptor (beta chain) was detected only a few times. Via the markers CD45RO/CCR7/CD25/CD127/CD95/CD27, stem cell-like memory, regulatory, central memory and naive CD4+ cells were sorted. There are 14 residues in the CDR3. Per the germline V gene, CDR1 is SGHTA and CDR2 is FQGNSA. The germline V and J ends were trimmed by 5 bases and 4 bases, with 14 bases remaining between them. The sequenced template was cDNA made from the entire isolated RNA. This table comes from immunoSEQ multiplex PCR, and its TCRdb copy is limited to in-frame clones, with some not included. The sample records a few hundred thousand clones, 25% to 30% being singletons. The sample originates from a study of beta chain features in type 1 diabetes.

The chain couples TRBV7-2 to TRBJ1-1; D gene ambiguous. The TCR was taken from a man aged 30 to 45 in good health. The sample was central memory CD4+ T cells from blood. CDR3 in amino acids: CASSPQASSTEAFF. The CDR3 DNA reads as TGTGCCAGCAGCCCCCAGGCCTCCAGCACTGAAGCTTTCTTT.